A single sample is the source of the 28 T cell receptor beta chains below, sequenced in a study of blood T cell repertoires in COVID-19. The table came from immunoSEQ multiplex PCR; TCRdb's copy has only in-frame clones and leaves some out. The sample holds some 150,000 clones, about nine tenths seen once. The specimen sequenced was peripheral blood. The receptor source for this set is a woman aged 60-70 years with active or convalescent COVID-19.

The chain couples TRBV5-1 to TRBJ1-6; D not resolved. Trimming left V 4 bases short and J 11 bases short, with 16 bases between. Germline V gene lookup returns CDR1 SGHRS and CDR2 YFSETQ. The CDR3 has 14 amino acids. CDR3 amino acids: CASSPGVMGTPLHF. The CDR3 nucleotides read TGCGCCAGCAGCCCGGGAGTGATGGGGACACCCCTCCACTTT. The variable domain in full, completed from reference TRBV5-1 and TRBJ1-6, reads KAGVTQTPRYLIKTRGQQVTLSCSPISGHRSVSWYQQTPGQGLQFLFEYFSETQRNKGNFPGRFSGRQFSNSRSEMNVSTLELGDSALYLCASSPGVMGTPLHFGNGTRLTVT.

The chain uses TRBV3-1 (or the pseudogene TRBV3-2) and TRBJ1-6, with a weak D call TRBD1 (6 bases). Per germline, CDR1 LGHDT and CDR2 YNNKEL (reference sequence). The V end was cut by 0 bases, the J end by 9 bases, with 9 bases between. This CDR3 has 14 amino acids. Here the CDR3 DNA reads TGTGCCAGCAGCCAAGAAGGGGGGGGTTCACCCCTCCACTTT. Amino acids: CASSQEGGGSPLHF.

This clone was counted a single time. The chain couples TRBV3-1 (or the pseudogene TRBV3-2) to TRBJ1-3; perhaps TRBD1 as D (5 bases). CDR1 LGHDT and CDR2 YNNKEL come from the germline V gene (reference sequence). V lost 4 bases, J lost 0 bases, and 13 bases lay in between. CDR3 length: 16 amino acids. Written as DNA, the CDR3 is TGTGCCAGCAGCCTAGAGTGGGACTTCTCTGGAAACACCATATATTTT. Amino acids: CASSLEWDFSGNTIYF.

This chain connects TRBV5-5 to TRBJ2-5; 7 bases agree with TRBD1. The germline V gene has CDR1 SGHKS and CDR2 YYEKEE (reference sequence). J gave up 2 bases and V 4 bases, and 8 bases lay outside the gene matches. The CDR3 covers 15 residues. CDR3 sequence reads: CASSSRDRLQETQYF. As DNA, the CDR3 is TGTGCCAGCAGCAGCCGGGACAGACTGCAAGAGACCCAGTACTTC. Using reference TRBV5-5 and TRBJ2-5 for the parts outside the CDR3, the full variable domain is DAGVTQSPTHLIKTRGQQVTLRCSPISGHKSVSWYQQVLGQGPQFIFQYYEKEERGRGNFPDRFSARQFPNYSSELNVNALLLGDSALYLCASSSRDRLQETQYFGPGTRLLVL.

V and J are TRBV7-2 and TRBJ1-1; TRBD1 matches 7 bases. The CDR3 is made up of 15 amino acids. With V trimmed by 1 base and J by 1 base, 3 bases remained unmatched. Germline-derived CDR1 and CDR2 are SGHTA and FQGNSA. CDR3 coding DNA: TGTGCCAGCAGCTTAGGGGACAGCCAGAACACTGAAGCTTTCTTT. This sequence encodes CASSLGDSQNTEAFF.

This clone was counted a few times. This chain's CDR3 is CASSLGGDLAKNIQYF. CDR3 nucleotide sequence: TGTGCCAGCAGCTTGGGCGGGGACCTGGCCAAAAACATTCAGTACTTC. The J gene is TRBJ2-4, the V gene TRBV5-4; D is perhaps TRBD2 (6 bases). The CDR3 runs to 16 residues. V shed 0 bases and J shed 1 base, with 11 bases lying between them. Germline-derived CDR1 and CDR2 are SGHNT and YYREEE (reference sequence).

In its sample, this clone was seen once. The chain recombines TRBV11-3 with TRBJ1-1; 8 bases are a match to TRBD1. With 0 bases clipped from V and 9 bases from J, the junction kept 3 bases outside the gene matches. Germline-derived CDR1 and CDR2 are SGHNT and YENEEA. The CDR3 runs to 13 residues. CDR3 coding DNA: TGTGCCAGCAGCTTAGATGGGACAGGTCAAGCTTTCTTT. Amino acid sequence: CASSLDGTGQAFF.

The chain combines TRBV30 with TRBJ2-7; TRBD2 agrees at 10 bases. J gave up 3 bases and V 4 bases, and 0 bases lay outside the gene matches. From germline, CDR1 is GTSNPN and CDR2 SVGIG (reference sequence). CDR3 length equals 12 residues. This CDR3 is CAWTSGSYEQYF. CDR3 bases: TGTGCCTGGACTAGCGGGAGCTACGAGCAGTACTTC.

The V gene is TRBV29-1, the J gene TRBJ1-2; TRBD1 aligns across 12 bases. V shed 0 bases and J 1 base; nucleotides not matched to a gene: 12. There are 19 residues in the CDR3. The germline V gene encodes CDR1 SQVTM and CDR2 ANQGSEA. The CDR3 sequence: CSVEDHRPGQGAGNYGYTF. CDR3 DNA sequence: TGCAGCGTTGAAGATCACCGCCCGGGACAGGGGGCGGGTAACTATGGCTACACCTTC.

The chain carries TRBV6-5 and TRBJ1-2; tentative D call: TRBD1 (5 bases). V dropped 6 bases and J dropped 5 bases, with 7 bases sitting between them. Germline V gene data show CDR1 as MNHEY and CDR2 as SVGAGI. This CDR3 contains 11 residues. DNA of the CDR3: TGTGCCAGCAGGGACATATATGGCTACACCTTC. It is translated as CASRDIYGYTF.

This chain uses TRBV10-3 with TRBJ1-2; 8 bases are a match to TRBD1. V dropped 6 bases and J dropped 8; count of bases not matched to a gene: 5. The germline V gene has CDR1 ENHRY and CDR2 SYGVKD. The CDR3 length is 12 residues. The CDR3 loop reads CAISDRGRGYTF. The CDR3 nucleotides are TGTGCCATCAGCGACAGGGGCCGGGGCTACACCTTC.

The chain links TRBV6-5 to TRBJ1-2; perhaps TRBD1 as D (5 bases). CDR1 and CDR2 from the germline V gene are MNHEY and SVGAGI. Between the trimmed V and J ends, which lost 0 bases and 4 bases, there was a span of 15 bases. This CDR3 has 16 amino acids. CDR3 residues: CASSYSNVGGSYGYTF. CDR3 DNA: TGTGCCAGCAGTTACTCGAATGTGGGGGGGAGCTATGGCTACACCTTC.

V gene TRBV4-3 combines with J gene TRBJ1-3; weak D call: TRBD1 (6 bases). The CDR3 totals 17 residues. The ends were cut back, 0 bases at V and 0 bases at J, with 12 bases in the middle. Germline V gives CDR1 LGHNA, CDR2 YSLEER. CDR3 sequence reads: CASSQDPGQGSGNTIYF. The CDR3 coding sequence is TGCGCCAGCAGCCAAGATCCGGGACAAGGCTCTGGAAACACCATATATTTT.

The chain employs TRBV27 and TRBJ1-2, with D possibly TRBD1 on 6 matching bases. The CDR3 length is 15 residues. CDR1 and CDR2 from the germline V gene are MNHEY and SMNVEV (reference sequence). Between the trimmed V and J ends, which lost 5 bases and 8 bases, there was a span of 21 bases. The chain's CDR3 is CASSPWDTEGNGYTF. In DNA, the CDR3 is TGTGCCAGCAGTCCTTGGGACACCGAAGGGAACGGCTACACCTTC.

The V call is TRBV18, the J call TRBJ1-1, with a tentative D call TRBD1 (5 bases). The CDR3 totals 15 residues. The V gene lost 0 bases and the J gene lost 3 bases, with 11 bases spanning the gap. The V gene's germline CDR1 is KGHSH and CDR2 LQKENI. CDR3 nucleotides: TGTGCCAGCTCACCACCGGGCAGGGCATACACTGAAGCTTTCTTT. Amino acids: CASSPPGRAYTEAFF.

To note about this clone: The germline gene is not matched at one end of the junction; a read error may be the cause. J is TRBJ2-7 and V is TRBV4-3; 9 nucleotides agree with TRBD1. The CDR3 loop spans 14 amino acids. The V gene's germline CDR1 is LGHNA and CDR2 YSLEER. The CDR3 here is CANSQDRGSYEQYF. DNA of the CDR3: TGCGCCAACAGCCAAGACAGGGGGTCCTACGAGCAGTACTTC.

V gene TRBV7-8 combines with J gene TRBJ1-3; 7 bases align to TRBD1. This CDR3 comprises 18 residues. Germline trimming cut 5 bases from V and 0 bases from J; bases unmatched to any gene: 13. CDR1 is SGHVS, CDR2 FQNEAQ, per germline. The CDR3: CASSRKTGSSFSGNTIYF. DNA of the CDR3: TGTGCCAGCAGCCGAAAGACAGGGTCCTCTTTCTCTGGAAACACCATATATTTT.

The V and J genes are TRBV7-2 and TRBJ2-3, with D possibly matching TRBD1 (5 bases). Looked up from germline, CDR1 is SGHTA and CDR2 is FQGNSA. Trimming took off 5 bases at V and 6 bases at J, with 18 bases between the two ends. The CDR3 loop spans 15 amino acids. Written as DNA, the CDR3 is TGTGCCAGCAGCAACAGGATCCGGGTCGGGGATACGCAGTATTTT. The encoded protein is CASSNRIRVGDTQYF.

The chain couples TRBV6-4 to TRBJ1-5; 7 bases agree with TRBD1. Per germline, CDR1 MRHNA and CDR2 SNTAGT. V lost 4 bases to trimming and J lost 7 bases; unmatched junction nucleotides: 7. The CDR3 totals 14 residues. The CDR3 loop reads CASSGRQGDQPQHF. CDR3 DNA sequence: TGTGCCAGCAGTGGAAGACAGGGTGACCAGCCCCAGCATTTT.

This chain joins TRBV6-2 or TRBV6-3 and TRBJ1-6; TRBD1 agrees at 7 bases. V dropped 6 bases and J dropped 4; count of bases not matched to a gene: 6. Germline CDR1 and CDR2: MNHEY and SVGEGT. CDR3 size: 15 residues. The CDR3 loop reads CASSPQTGYNSPLHF. The CDR3 region has the DNA TGTGCCAGCAGCCCACAGACAGGGTATAATTCACCCCTCCACTTT.

The rearrangement uses TRBV19 and TRBJ1-5; possibly TRBD1 for D (5 bases). This CDR3 spans 15 amino acids. Germline values: CDR1 LNHDA, CDR2 SQIVND (reference sequence). Trimming took off 7 bases at V and 4 bases at J, with 17 bases between the two ends. Here the CDR3 reads CASTTNGALNQPQHF. The CDR3 coding sequence is TGTGCCAGTACCACAAATGGGGCCCTTAATCAGCCCCAGCATTTT.

In this sample, this clone turned up once. The rearrangement joins TRBV5-1 to TRBJ1-3, with 7 bases matching TRBD1. Germline CDR1 SGHRS, CDR2 YFSETQ. This CDR3 spans 19 amino acids. V lost 3 bases to trimming and J lost 0 bases; unmatched junction nucleotides: 15. The chain's CDR3 is CASSSFGDRDPSSGNTIYF. The CDR3 coding sequence is TGCGCCAGCAGCTCGTTCGGAGACAGGGACCCTAGCTCTGGAAACACCATATATTTT.

This chain uses TRBV19 with TRBJ1-6; maybe TRBD1 (5 bases). Trimming pared 6 bases from V and 8 bases from J, leaving 11 bases between. CDR1 and CDR2 from the germline V gene are LNHDA and SQIVND (reference sequence). The CDR3 contains 13 residues. CDR3 coding DNA: TGTGCCAGTAGATCCCAGGGTTATTCACCCCTCCACTTT. Its translation: CASRSQGYSPLHF. Based on the CDR3 plus reference TRBV19 and TRBJ1-6, the full variable domain is DGGITQSPKYLFRKEGQNVTLSCEQNLNHDAMYWYRQDPGQGLRLIYYSQIVNDFQKGDIAEGYSVSREKKESFPLTVTSAQKNPTAFYLCASRSQGYSPLHFGNGTRLTVT.

This clone was recorded once. At the DNA level, this CDR3 is encoded by other sequences in the same sample as well. The chain recombines TRBV4-3 with TRBJ1-1; D uncertain. V dropped 2 bases and J dropped 2 bases, with 6 bases sitting between them. CDR1 and CDR2 from the germline V gene are LGHNA and YSLEER. CDR3 size: 13 residues. The CDR3 region has the DNA TGCGCCAGCAGCCAAACGGTTAACACTGAAGCTTTCTTT. It translates to CASSQTVNTEAFF.

This clone was seen once. CDR3 DNA: TGCGCCAGCAGCCCTGGACAGGGCTACCACGAGCAGTACTTC. Its translation: CASSPGQGYHEQYF. The chain is built from TRBV5-1 and TRBJ2-7; 8 positions agree with TRBD1. Germline CDR1 reads SGHRS; CDR2 reads YFSETQ. V was clipped by 4 bases and J by 5 bases; unmatched bases: 8. The CDR3 contains 14 residues.

The rearrangement links TRBV6-6 to TRBJ2-3; TRBD2 matches 8 bases. V lost 5 bases to trimming and J lost 0 bases; unmatched junction nucleotides: 13. The germline V gene encodes CDR1 MNHNY and CDR2 SVGAGI (reference sequence). This CDR3 is built from 18 residues. The CDR3 nucleotides read TGTGCCAGCAGTCTCCGTGGTAGCGGGGAGGCTAGCACAGATACGCAGTATTTT. This encodes CASSLRGSGEASTDTQYF.

The chain employs TRBV12-3 or TRBV12-4 and TRBJ2-3, with D perhaps matching TRBD2 (5 bases). This CDR3 region has 13 residues. V was trimmed by 3 bases and J by 5 bases, leaving 9 bases between them. CDR3 protein: CASSFGEGDTQYF. The CDR3, as DNA: TGTGCCAGCAGTTTCGGGGAAGGAGATACGCAGTATTTT.

This chain joins TRBV30 and TRBJ2-7, with D tentatively TRBD2 (6 bases). Germline-derived CDR1 and CDR2 are GTSNPN and SVGIG (reference sequence). V lost 2 bases to trimming and J lost 3 bases, with 11 bases between them. The CDR3 loop spans 13 amino acids. Written as DNA, the CDR3 is TGTGCCTGGAGTCCGGGGGTAGTCTACGAGCAGTACTTC. Translating it yields CAWSPGVVYEQYF.